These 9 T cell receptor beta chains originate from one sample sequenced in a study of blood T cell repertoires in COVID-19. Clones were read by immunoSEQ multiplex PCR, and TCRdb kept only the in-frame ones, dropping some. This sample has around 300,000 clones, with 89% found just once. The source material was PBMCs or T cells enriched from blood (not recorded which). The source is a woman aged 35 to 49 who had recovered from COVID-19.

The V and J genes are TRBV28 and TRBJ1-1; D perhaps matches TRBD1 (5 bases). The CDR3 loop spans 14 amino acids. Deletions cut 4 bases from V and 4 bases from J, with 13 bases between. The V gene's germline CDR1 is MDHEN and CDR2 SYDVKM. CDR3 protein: CASSSPAGFTEAFF. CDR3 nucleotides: TGTGCCAGCAGTTCCCCGGCAGGGTTCACTGAAGCTTTCTTT.

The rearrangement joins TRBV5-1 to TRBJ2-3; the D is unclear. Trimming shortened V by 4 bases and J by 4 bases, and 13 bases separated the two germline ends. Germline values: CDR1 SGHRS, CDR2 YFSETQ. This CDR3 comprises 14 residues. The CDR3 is CASSPRPSADTQYF. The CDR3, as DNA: TGCGCCAGCAGCCCCAGGCCGTCGGCAGATACGCAGTATTTT. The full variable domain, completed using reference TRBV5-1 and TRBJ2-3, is KAGVTQTPRYLIKTRGQQVTLSCSPISGHRSVSWYQQTPGQGLQFLFEYFSETQRNKGNFPGRFSGRQFSNSRSEMNVSTLELGDSALYLCASSPRPSADTQYFGPGTRLTVL.

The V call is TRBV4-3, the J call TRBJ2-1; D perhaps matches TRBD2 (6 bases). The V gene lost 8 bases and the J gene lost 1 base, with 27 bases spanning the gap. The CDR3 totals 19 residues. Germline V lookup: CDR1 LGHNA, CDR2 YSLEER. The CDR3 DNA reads TGCGCCAGCGCGCTGGGGTGGGTCGGCCGGGAGCGATCCTACAATGAGCAGTTCTTC. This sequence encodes CASALGWVGRERSYNEQFF.

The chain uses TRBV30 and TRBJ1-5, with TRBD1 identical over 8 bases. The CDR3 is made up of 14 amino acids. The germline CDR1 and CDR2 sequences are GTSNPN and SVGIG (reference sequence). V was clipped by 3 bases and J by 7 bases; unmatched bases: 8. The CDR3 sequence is CAWRGRGRGQPQHF. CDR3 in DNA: TGTGCCTGGAGGGGCAGGGGGCGCGGACAGCCCCAGCATTTT. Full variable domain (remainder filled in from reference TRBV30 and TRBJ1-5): SQTIHQWPATLVQPVGSPLSLECTVEGTSNPNLYWYRQAAGRGLQLLFYSVGIGQISSEVPQNLSASRPQDRQFILSSKKLLLSDSGFYLCAWRGRGRGQPQHFGDGTRLSIL.

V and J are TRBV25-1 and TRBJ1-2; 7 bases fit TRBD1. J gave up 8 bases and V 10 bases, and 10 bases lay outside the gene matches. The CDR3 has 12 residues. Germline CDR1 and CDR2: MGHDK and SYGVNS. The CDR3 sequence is CATRDSVLGYTF. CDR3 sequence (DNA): TGTGCCACCCGGGACAGCGTTTTAGGCTACACCTTC.

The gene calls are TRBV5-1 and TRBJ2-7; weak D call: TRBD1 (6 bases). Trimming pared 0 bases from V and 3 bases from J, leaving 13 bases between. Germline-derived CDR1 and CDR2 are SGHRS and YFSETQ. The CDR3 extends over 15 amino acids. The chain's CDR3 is CASSLGGTPLYEQYF. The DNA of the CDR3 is TGCGCCAGCAGCTTGGGGGGGACACCCCTCTACGAGCAGTACTTC.

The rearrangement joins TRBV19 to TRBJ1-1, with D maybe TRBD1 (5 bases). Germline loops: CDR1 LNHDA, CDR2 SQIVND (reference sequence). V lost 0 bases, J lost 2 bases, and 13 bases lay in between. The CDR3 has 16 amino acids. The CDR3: CASSIDRGRANTEAFF. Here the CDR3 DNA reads TGTGCCAGTAGTATAGATCGTGGCAGGGCAAACACTGAAGCTTTCTTT. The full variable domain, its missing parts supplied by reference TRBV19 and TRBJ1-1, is DGGITQSPKYLFRKEGQNVTLSCEQNLNHDAMYWYRQDPGQGLRLIYYSQIVNDFQKGDIAEGYSVSREKKESFPLTVTSAQKNPTAFYLCASSIDRGRANTEAFFGQGTRLTVV.

The CDR3 nucleotides read TGTGCCAGCACCCTAAGCGCGTGGCAGGGTGAATATGGCTACACCTTC. Encoded protein: CASTLSAWQGEYGYTF. This chain joins TRBV7-2 and TRBJ1-2, with D maybe TRBD1 (5 bases). CDR1 and CDR2 from the germline V gene are SGHTA and FQGNSA. Trimming removed 7 bases from V and 5 bases from J, with 23 bases in between. This CDR3 is built from 16 residues.

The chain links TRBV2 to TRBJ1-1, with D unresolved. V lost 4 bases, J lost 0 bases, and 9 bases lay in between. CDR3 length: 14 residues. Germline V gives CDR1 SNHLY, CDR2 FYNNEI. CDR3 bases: TGTGCCAGCAGTGCCGCGTTCATGAACACTGAAGCTTTCTTT. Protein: CASSAAFMNTEAFF.